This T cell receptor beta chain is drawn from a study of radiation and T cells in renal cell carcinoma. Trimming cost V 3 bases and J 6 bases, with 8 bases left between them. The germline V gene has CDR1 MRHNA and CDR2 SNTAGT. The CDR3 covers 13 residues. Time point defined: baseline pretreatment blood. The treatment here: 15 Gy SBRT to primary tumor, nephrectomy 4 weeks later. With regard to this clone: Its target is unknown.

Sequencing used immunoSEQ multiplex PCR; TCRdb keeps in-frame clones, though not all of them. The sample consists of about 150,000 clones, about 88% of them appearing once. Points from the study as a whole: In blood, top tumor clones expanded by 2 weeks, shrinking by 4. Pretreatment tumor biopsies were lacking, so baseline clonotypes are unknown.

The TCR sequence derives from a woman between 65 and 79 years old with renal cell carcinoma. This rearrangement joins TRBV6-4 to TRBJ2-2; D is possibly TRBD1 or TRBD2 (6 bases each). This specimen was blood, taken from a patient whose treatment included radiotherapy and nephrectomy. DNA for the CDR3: TGTGCCAGCAGTGAACGGGGGCCCGGGGAGCTGTTTTTT. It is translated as CASSERGPGELFF.